This record looks at one T cell receptor (beta chain) sequence and its context. Profiled with immunoSEQ multiplex PCR; TCRdb holds only in-frame clones, not every one. The sample comprises 8,300 or so clones, approximately 65% of which are singletons, and around 3.4% rests with the top ten. Unmatched junction bases numbered 7, after V lost 3 bases and J lost 4 bases. Germline CDR1 reads SQVTM; CDR2 reads ANQGSEA. This CDR3 is 15 amino acids long. This entry belongs to a study of neoadjuvant anti-PD-1 for oral cavity cancer. Time point denoted: after neoadjuvant nivolumab, at surgical resection. This sequence was found in a person between 40 and 85 years old with oral cavity squamous cell carcinoma. The rearrangement joins TRBV29-1 to TRBJ2-3, with 10 bases fitting TRBD1. The specimen comprised PBMCs, sampled after nivolumab (anti-PD-1) treatment. CDR3 DNA: TGCAGCGTTGATAAGGACAGGGGGGAAGCAGATACGCAGTATTTT. Amino acid sequence: CSVDKDRGEADTQYF.